These T cell receptor beta chains were read from a single sample in a study of blood T cell repertoires in COVID-19. This table comes from immunoSEQ multiplex PCR, and its TCRdb copy is limited to in-frame clones, with some not included. There are some 130,000 clones in the sample; 70% to 90% occur only once, and around 13% lies in the top ten. The sample was peripheral blood. These receptor sequences come from a human donor in a cohort sampled during active COVID-19. The CDR3 runs from the conserved cysteine through the conserved F or W. A D gene is named only where the DNA matches it firmly. Only some rows state a clone size, as once, few, many or a class for expanded clones.

size,D,V,J,length,DNA,CDR3
-,TRBD2,TRBV5-1,TRBJ2-5,14,TGCGCCAGCAGCGCGGGGGGGCCGAAAGAGACCCAGTACTTC,CASSAGGPKETQYF
-,-,TRBV7-9,TRBJ1-4,14,TGTGCCAGCAGCTTACCCTCAACTAATGAAAAACTGTTTTTT,CASSLPSTNEKLFF
-,TRBD2,TRBV10-3,TRBJ2-1,16,TGTGCCATCAGTGAGTCGCTAGCGGGGAGCTACAATGAGCAGTTCTTC,CAISESLAGSYNEQFF
-,TRBD1,TRBV3-1/TRBV3-2,TRBJ1-2,14,TGTGCCAGCAGCCCCAAAACAGGGGCCTATGGCTACACCTTC,CASSPKTGAYGYTF
-,TRBD1,TRBV6-2/TRBV6-3,TRBJ1-5,16,TGTGCCAGCAGTTCCGAATTAATGACAGGGAGGCAGCCCCAGCATTTT,CASSSELMTGRQPQHF
-,-,TRBV3-1/TRBV3-2,TRBJ1-6,16,TGTGCCAGCAGCCAAGCCACAGGGAGTTATAATTCACCCCTCCACTTT,CASSQATGSYNSPLHF
-,TRBD2,TRBV5-6,TRBJ2-5,13,TGTGCCAGCAGGGATAGCGGGGGTGGGACCCAGTACTTC,CASRDSGGGTQYF
many,-,TRBV28,TRBJ1-5,13,TGTGCCAGCAGGATTCAGGGAACTCAGCCCCAGCATTTT,CASRIQGTQPQHF
-,TRBD1,TRBV5-1,TRBJ1-2,15,TGCGCCAGCAGCTTCGGACAGGGGGCGAGTTATGGCTACACCTTC,CASSFGQGASYGYTF
once,-,TRBV6-2/TRBV6-3,TRBJ2-7,13,TGTGCCAGCAGTCAAATTAAGACGGGCGAGCAGTACTTC,CASSQIKTGEQYF
-,TRBD1,TRBV3-1/TRBV3-2,TRBJ1-5,14,TGTGCCAGCAGCCTCGACAGGGTGAATCAGCCCCAGCATTTT,CASSLDRVNQPQHF
-,-,TRBV18,TRBJ1-2,16,TGTGCCAGCTCACCAGACGGACAGTCCTTAAACTATGGCTACACCTTC,CASSPDGQSLNYGYTF
-,-,TRBV5-6,TRBJ1-4,15,TGTGCCAGCAGCTGGGCAGGTGAATCTAATGAAAAACTGTTTTTT,CASSWAGESNEKLFF
few,TRBD1,TRBV13,TRBJ1-2,18,TGTGCCAGCAGCTCAGTCCCGGGACAGGGGGGGAATAACTATGGCTACACCTTC,CASSSVPGQGGNNYGYTF
-,-,TRBV7-2,TRBJ1-1,14,TGTGCCAGCAGCCACAGACAGATTAACTATGAAGCTTTCTTT,CASSHRQINYEAFF
-,-,TRBV4-1,TRBJ1-4,18,TGCGCCAGCAGCCAAGATCAGGGCAGGAGGGCGGCTAATGAAAAACTGTTTTTT,CASSQDQGRRAANEKLFF
-,-,TRBV28,TRBJ1-4,13,TGTGCCAGCAGTATCCAGATGAATGAAAAACTGTTTTTT,CASSIQMNEKLFF
-,-,TRBV7-9,TRBJ2-6,16,TGTGCCAGCAGCCCCCCCTGGGGCCCTGGGGCCAACGTCCTGACTTTC,CASSPPWGPGANVLTF
-,TRBD2,TRBV6-5,TRBJ2-1,13,TGTGCCAGCAGGGGACTAGCGGGGGGGGTCGAGTTCTTC,CASRGLAGGVEFF
-,-,TRBV30,TRBJ1-1,13,TGTGCCTGGAGTGTACAGGGCCTCACTGAAGCTTTCTTT,CAWSVQGLTEAFF
-,TRBD1,TRBV6-5,TRBJ1-2,14,TGTGCCAGCAGGAGGACAGGGGGTAAACATGGCTACACCTTC,CASRRTGGKHGYTF
-,TRBD1,TRBV6-5,TRBJ1-1,15,TGTGCCAGCAGGAGAAGAATACAGGGGGGGACTGAAGCTTTCTTT,CASRRRIQGGTEAFF
-,TRBD1,TRBV5-1,TRBJ1-6,15,TGCGCCAGCAGCCAACAGGGGGCTGGCAATTCACCCCTCCACTTT,CASSQQGAGNSPLHF
-,TRBD2,TRBV19,TRBJ2-3,17,TGTGCCAGTAGGAAAGGGACTAGCGGGGGGAGCACAGATACGCAGTATTTT,CASRKGTSGGSTDTQYF
-,TRBD1,TRBV7-9,TRBJ2-5,16,TGTGCCAGCAGCTTTCCCCAGGGGGCGCCGGGTGAGACCCAGTACTTC,CASSFPQGAPGETQYF
-,-,TRBV6-5,TRBJ1-1,11,TGTGCCAGCCGGGAGAACACTGAAGCTTTCTTT,CASRENTEAFF
few,-,TRBV3-1/TRBV3-2,TRBJ2-7,14,TGTGCCAGCAGCCGGCGGGACAGCTACTACGAGCAGTACTTC,CASSRRDSYYEQYF
-,-,TRBV5-1,TRBJ1-2,12,TGCGCCAGCAGCTTGGACAGGGCTGGCTACACCTTC,CASSLDRAGYTF
few,TRBD1,TRBV5-6,TRBJ2-1,16,TGTGCCAGCAGCAACGATGGACAGGGCTCCTACAATGAGCAGTTCTTC,CASSNDGQGSYNEQFF
-,-,TRBV7-2,TRBJ1-4,15,TGTGCCAGCAGCTCCACAGGGCGGGCTAATGAAAAACTGTTTTTT,CASSSTGRANEKLFF
-,TRBD1,TRBV6-5,TRBJ2-1,15,TGTGCCAGCACCGCCCAGGGGGCATCGTACAATGAGCAGTTCTTC,CASTAQGASYNEQFF
-,-,TRBV5-4,TRBJ2-5,11,TGTGCCAGCAGCTCAGGAGAGACCCAGTACTTC,CASSSGETQYF
-,-,TRBV5-1,TRBJ1-4,15,TGCGCCAGCAGCTTGGCAGGGCGGGGTAATGAAAAACTGTTTTTT,CASSLAGRGNEKLFF
-,TRBD1,TRBV6-5,TRBJ1-1,15,TGTGCCAGCAGCGACAACAGGGGTGTGGAGACTGAAGCTTTCTTT,CASSDNRGVETEAFF
-,TRBD2,TRBV6-2/TRBV6-3,TRBJ2-1,17,TGTGCCAGCAGTTACTCGGCTAGCGGGGGGCCAAACAATGAGCAGTTCTTC,CASSYSASGGPNNEQFF
-,TRBD1,TRBV5-6,TRBJ1-1,16,TGTGCCAGCAGCTATCTCACAGGGGGCCAGAACACTGAAGCTTTCTTT,CASSYLTGGQNTEAFF
-,TRBD1,TRBV5-1,TRBJ1-5,19,TGCGCCAGCAGCTTGACACAGGGACAGGGGGCGTCCGGCAATCAGCCCCAGCATTTT,CASSLTQGQGASGNQPQHF
-,TRBD2,TRBV4-2,TRBJ2-2,18,TGTGCCAGCAGCCTCTCGGTACCGGGACTAGTGTCGACCGGGGAGCTGTTTTTT,CASSLSVPGLVSTGELFF
-,-,TRBV10-3,TRBJ2-2,16,TGTGCCATCAGTGGCCAGGGGGGCCGGAACACCGGGGAGCTGTTTTTT,CAISGQGGRNTGELFF
-,TRBD1,TRBV23-1,TRBJ1-3,14,TGCGCCAGCAGTCATTGGGACAGGCGAGACACCATATATTTT,CASSHWDRRDTIYF
-,-,TRBV30,TRBJ1-1,15,TGTGCCTGGAGCAACACTCAATGGGAGGACACTGAAGCTTTCTTT,CAWSNTQWEDTEAFF
-,-,TRBV11-3,TRBJ2-1,13,TGTGCCAGCAGCTTGGCAGGGCGGTGGGAGCAGTTCTTC,CASSLAGRWEQFF
once,TRBD1,TRBV5-1,TRBJ2-5,15,TGCGCCAGCAGCTTGGGGACAGGGGACGAAGAGACCCAGTACTTC,CASSLGTGDEETQYF
once,TRBD2,TRBV19,TRBJ2-1,15,TGTGCCAGTAGTCCCTTTGGGGGGGCCTACAATGAGCAGTTCTTC,CASSPFGGAYNEQFF
-,-,TRBV4-1,TRBJ2-1,15,TGCGCCAGCAGCCAAACCGACAGTTCCTACAATGAGCAGTTCTTC,CASSQTDSSYNEQFF
-,TRBD2,TRBV13,TRBJ2-7,16,TGTGCCAGCAGAAAGACTAGCGGGGGGTTTGCCTACGAGCAGTACTTC,CASRKTSGGFAYEQYF